What follows are 25 T cell receptor beta chains derived from one specimen sequenced in a study of blood T cells in healthy people across ages. The authors ran a second PCR of roughly 6 to 12 cycles using a sample-barcoded 5' primer and a J-beta primer mix. TCRdb reanalysed the 5' RACE reads using MiXCR and keeps one entry per CDR3 protein. This table has over a million distinct CDR3 sequences, roughly a quarter appearing once. These data were also reused for a study on T cells of mothers and their children.

The sample taken for sequencing was blood. The origin of the receptors is a girl aged 2-10 years in good health.

V gene TRBV4-1 combines with J gene TRBJ2-5, with a possible D match to TRBD2 (5 bases). This CDR3 comprises 15 residues. Germline V gene lookup returns CDR1 MGHRA and CDR2 YSYEKL. V lost 4 bases, J lost 1 base, and 13 bases lay in between. In DNA, the CDR3 is TGCGCCAGCAGCCTCCGGGAAGGGAGCCAAGAGACCCAGTACTTC. Amino acid sequence: CASSLREGSQETQYF.

In its sample, this clonotype was seen a few times. The chain uses TRBV20-1 and TRBJ2-1; 13 positions agree with TRBD2. Germline lookup yields CDR1 DFQATT and CDR2 SNEGSKA (reference sequence). This CDR3 is built from 14 residues. J was trimmed by 12 bases and V by 5 bases; bases with no gene match: 10. The CDR3 DNA is TGCAGTGCTGATGGGACTAGCGGGATTTTAGGGCAGTTCTTC. Its protein is CSADGTSGILGQFF.

This clonotype has a handful of counts. This chain connects TRBV4-2 to TRBJ2-7; 10 positions agree with TRBD2. The CDR3 has 17 residues. Trimming at V came to 0 bases and at J to 4 bases, leaving 9 bases not matched to a gene. Germline-derived CDR1 and CDR2 are LGHNA and YNFKEQ. CDR3 residues: CASSQDPAERGGYEQYF. CDR3 nucleotides: TGTGCCAGCAGCCAAGATCCCGCGGAGCGGGGGGGTTACGAGCAGTACTTC.

This clonotype occurred a few times. V usage is TRBV11-2 and J usage is TRBJ2-5; 7 positions match TRBD1. The V gene end was trimmed by 5 bases and the J gene end by 2 bases; junction bases not matched to a gene: 8. Germline V CDR1 and CDR2: SGHAT, FQNNGV. The CDR3 sequence is 15 residues long. The CDR3 nucleotides read TGTGCCAGCAGCCTGGGACAGATACAGCAAGAGACCCAGTACTTC. This gives the protein CASSLGQIQQETQYF.

This chain connects TRBV7-9 to TRBJ2-5; the D gene is possibly TRBD1 (6 bases). Germline CDR1 SEHNR, CDR2 FQNEAQ (reference sequence). The CDR3 spans 12 residues. V dropped 7 bases and J dropped 5 bases, with 11 bases sitting between them. CDR3 DNA sequence: TGTGCCAGCAAAGGACAGTGGGAGACCCAGTACTTC. Translated: CASKGQWETQYF.

This clonotype was seen repeatedly, ten times or more. V usage is TRBV29-1 and J usage is TRBJ2-7; TRBD1 is a possible D gene (6 bases). The CDR3 runs 11 residues. Germline V gene data show CDR1 as SQVTM and CDR2 as ANQGSEA. Deletions cut 4 bases from V and 3 bases from J, with 7 bases between. CDR3 coding DNA: TGCAGCGTTGCCAGGGGCTACGAGCAGTACTTC. Protein product: CSVARGYEQYF.

The CDR3 loop is CASSERAAYEQYF. The CDR3 DNA sequence: TGTGCCAGCAGTGAGCGGGCCGCCTACGAGCAGTACTTC. The chain links TRBV27 to TRBJ2-7; maybe TRBD2 (6 bases). Germline lookup yields CDR1 MNHEY and CDR2 SMNVEV (reference sequence). The CDR3 runs 13 residues. V lost 5 bases, J lost 2 bases, and 10 bases lay in between.

This chain uses TRBV7-2 with TRBJ1-1; D remains ambiguous. This CDR3 region has 11 residues. V was pared by 3 bases and J by 8 bases, with 7 bases between. CDR1 is SGHTA and CDR2 is FQGNSA in the germline V gene. The CDR3: CASSFRSEAFF. CDR3 coding DNA: TGTGCCAGCAGCTTCAGGTCGGAAGCTTTCTTT.

The chain has TRBV4-1 and TRBJ2-7; 7 positions match TRBD1. In germline, CDR1 is MGHRA, CDR2 YSYEKL. Trimming at V came to 2 bases and at J to 3 bases, leaving 7 bases not matched to a gene. The length of the CDR3 is 15 residues. The CDR3 DNA follows: TGCGCCAGCAGCCAAAGGGATACAGGGGACTACGAGCAGTACTTC. This translates into CASSQRDTGDYEQYF.

This CDR3 reads CASSLQGLGNTEAFF. In DNA form, the CDR3 reads TGTGCCAGCAGTTTACAGGGGTTAGGGAACACTGAAGCTTTCTTT. The chain uses TRBV12-3 or TRBV12-4 and TRBJ1-1, with D perhaps matching TRBD1 (6 bases). CDR3 length: 15 residues. The ends were cut back, 2 bases at V and 1 base at J, with 11 bases in the middle.

This clonotype was seen only a few times. V is TRBV12-5 and J is TRBJ1-1; 8 bases fit TRBD1. Germline V lookup: CDR1 LGHNT, CDR2 FRNRAP. CDR3 size: 15 residues. J lost 5 bases, V lost 3 bases, and 8 bases had no gene match. CDR3 sequence reads: CASGFSTGEATEAFF. The CDR3 DNA is TGTGCTAGTGGTTTCTCGACAGGGGAAGCGACTGAAGCTTTCTTT.

The chain employs TRBV28 and TRBJ2-5, with 10 bases fitting TRBD1. This CDR3 comprises 17 residues. V shed 3 bases and J 4 bases; nucleotides not matched to a gene: 11. Germline V gene data show CDR1 as MDHEN and CDR2 as SYDVKM. CDR3 sequence: CASSFILGTGDPETQYF. CDR3 nucleotides: TGTGCCAGCAGTTTCATCTTAGGGACAGGGGATCCAGAGACCCAGTACTTC.

V gene TRBV27 combines with J gene TRBJ2-6, with 7 positions matching TRBD1. This CDR3 comprises 17 residues. J was trimmed by 0 bases and V by 2 bases; bases with no gene match: 4. Germline values: CDR1 MNHEY, CDR2 SMNVEV (reference sequence). CDR3 region: CASSLGDRLSGANVLTF. CDR3 bases: TGTGCCAGCAGTTTAGGGGACAGACTCTCTGGGGCCAACGTCCTGACTTTC.

This clonotype has just a few counts. The chain combines TRBV6-5 with TRBJ2-3; D not certain. Germline assignment: CDR1 MNHEY and CDR2 SVGAGI. Trimming took 5 bases from V and 3 from J, leaving 9 bases between them. The length of the CDR3 is 13 residues. The CDR3 DNA reads as TGTGCCAGCAGTCCAATGGCGACAGATACGCAGTATTTT. It is translated as CASSPMATDTQYF.

The V gene is TRBV11-2, the J gene TRBJ2-3; weak D call: TRBD2 (6 bases). V shed 5 bases and J shed 1 base, with 19 bases lying between them. The CDR3 length is 17 residues. Germline-derived CDR1 and CDR2 are SGHAT and FQNNGV. CDR3 in DNA: TGTGCCAGCAGCATAATATTCGGGACTGGGGGCACAGATACGCAGTATTTT. It encodes CASSIIFGTGGTDTQYF.

The genes are TRBV29-1 and TRBJ2-3; D remains ambiguous. The ends were cut back, 4 bases at V and 5 bases at J, with 10 bases in the middle. From germline, CDR1 is SQVTM and CDR2 ANQGSEA. The CDR3 contains 12 residues. The CDR3 reads CSVVSLLDTQYF. CDR3 DNA: TGCAGCGTTGTATCCCTCTTAGATACGCAGTATTTT.

The chain uses TRBV9 and TRBJ2-3; 13 bases map to TRBD2. V lost 4 bases and J lost 5; bases outside the gene matches: 7. The germline V gene encodes CDR1 SGDLS and CDR2 YYNGEE. The CDR3 contains 16 residues. For the CDR3, the DNA is TGTGCCAGCAGCCGGGACGGACTAGCGGGAGTAGATACGCAGTATTTT. The encoded protein is CASSRDGLAGVDTQYF.

This clonotype was picked up a small number of times. J is TRBJ1-5 and V is TRBV5-6; no firm D call. Deletions cut 4 bases from V and 0 bases from J, with 8 bases between. Germline V gene lookup returns CDR1 SGHDT and CDR2 YYEEEE. CDR3 length: 14 residues. The CDR3 bases are TGTGCCAGCAGCCGAATAGATAGCAATCAGCCCCAGCATTTT. It yields the protein CASSRIDSNQPQHF.

This clonotype was seen a handful of times. V gene TRBV12-5 combines with J gene TRBJ2-1, with TRBD2 identical over 7 bases. The assigned J gene may be wrong: the sequence end matches TRBJ2-5 better. CDR3 length: 15 amino acids. CDR1 is LGHNT and CDR2 is FRNRAP in the germline V gene. CDR3 loop: CASGLIVREGETQYF. CDR3 DNA sequence: TGTGCTAGTGGTTTGATCGTCAGGGAGGGGGAGACCCAGTACTTC.

The chain employs TRBV9 and TRBJ2-5; D is possibly TRBD1 or TRBD2 (5 bases each). V lost 1 base to trimming and J lost 11 bases, with 15 bases between them. Germline V gene data show CDR1 as SGDLS and CDR2 as YYNGEE. The CDR3 length is 13 residues. The CDR3 spells CASSVSWLGEQYF. The CDR3 DNA follows: TGTGCCAGCAGCGTATCGTGGCTAGGGGAGCAGTACTTC.

The rearrangement links TRBV6-5 to TRBJ2-7; the D gene is possibly TRBD2 (5 bases). The CDR3 runs 18 residues. Germline CDR1 MNHEY, CDR2 SVGAGI. The V end was cut by 0 bases, the J end by 1 base, with 19 bases between. The CDR3 DNA is TGTGCCAGCAGTTACTCGAGTGGCGGCAGACTATTTTCCTACGAGCAGTACTTC. As protein: CASSYSSGGRLFSYEQYF.

The V call is TRBV6-5, the J call TRBJ1-1; no clear D gene. Looked up from germline, CDR1 is MNHEY and CDR2 is SVGAGI. The CDR3 is 17 amino acids. The ends were cut back, 4 bases at V and 0 bases at J, with 18 bases in the middle. CDR3 sequence: CASSSDGGTVLNTEAFF. CDR3 nucleotides: TGTGCCAGCAGTTCGGACGGTGGAACGGTTCTGAACACTGAAGCTTTCTTT.

A few counts support this clonotype. This chain uses TRBV7-8 with TRBJ2-1; D is perhaps TRBD1 (5 bases). The germline V and J ends were trimmed by 1 base and 9 bases, with 10 bases remaining between them. The germline CDR1 and CDR2 sequences are SGHVS and FQNEAQ. CDR3 size: 13 residues. CDR3 nucleotide sequence: TGTGCCAGCAGCTTAGTTTTTGGGGCTGAGCAGTTCTTC. This translates into CASSLVFGAEQFF. Based on the CDR3 plus reference TRBV7-8 and TRBJ2-1, the full variable domain is GAGVSQSPRYKVAKRGQDVALRCDPISGHVSLFWYQQALGQGPEFLTYFQNEAQLDKSGLPSDRFFAERPEGSVSTLKIQRTQQEDSAVYLCASSLVFGAEQFFGPGTRLTVL.

In this sample, this clonotype turned up a few times. The chain is built from TRBV29-1 and TRBJ2-7; no clear D. CDR3 length equals 15 residues. V lost 4 bases to trimming and J lost 4 bases, with 20 bases between them. Germline lookup yields CDR1 SQVTM and CDR2 ANQGSEA. The CDR3, as DNA: TGCAGCGTTGGACCCAGGCTAGGCCTCCTTTACGAGCAGTACTTC. Residues: CSVGPRLGLLYEQYF.

This clonotype occurred a few times. V is TRBV29-1 and J is TRBJ2-5; D is tentatively TRBD1 or TRBD2 (5 bases each). Trimming took off 3 bases at V and 3 bases at J, with 17 bases between the two ends. The CDR3 has 15 amino acids. The germline V gene encodes CDR1 SQVTM and CDR2 ANQGSEA. The CDR3 nucleotides read TGCAGCGTTGACCCGGGACCTCGCCGTGAAGAGACCCAGTACTTC. Translated, it gives CSVDPGPRREETQYF.